This T cell receptor beta chain is drawn from a study of tumour-infiltrating T cells in Burkitt lymphoma. The CDR3 has 15 residues. Per germline, CDR1 SGHVS and CDR2 FQNEAQ. V dropped 2 bases and J dropped 6; count of bases not matched to a gene: 2. Using immunoSEQ multiplex PCR, the repertoire was profiled, and TCRdb retains in-frame clones only, with some absent. Of some 9,200 clones in the sample, approximately 60% were seen once. The sample taken for sequencing was tumor tissue. The receptor comes from a human donor with diffuse large B-cell lymphoma. The chain combines TRBV7-8 with TRBJ1-6, with 9 bases fitting TRBD1. This CDR3 is CASSLPGQGNSPLHF. CDR3 bases: TGTGCCAGCAGCTTACCGGGACAGGGTAATTCACCCCTCCACTTT.